The clone carrying this T cell receptor beta chain was detected a few times. Amplification of TCR beta CDR3 regions used RNA as the template. Primed by the HTBI set, a first-round RT-PCR was run on the TCR CDR3. TCRdb ran MiXCR on the multiplex PCR reads and lists one entry per CDR3 protein. In the table there are around 800,000 distinct CDR3 sequences, 35% to 40% of which are singletons. V was pared by 4 bases and J by 2 bases, with 15 bases between. This CDR3 has 15 residues. Germline values: CDR1 SGHDT, CDR2 YYEEEE. This specimen belongs to a study of T cells in Graves' hyperthyroidism and ophthalmopathy. Exclusion of patients followed from uncontrolled infection, other autoimmune disease, pregnancy or lactation.

The chain is built from TRBV5-6 and TRBJ2-5, with D perhaps TRBD2 (6 bases). This sequence was found in a man aged 18 to 30 with Graves' hyperthyroidism. The sample comprised blood. Here the CDR3 reads CASSASRDLQETQYF. The DNA of the CDR3 is TGTGCCAGCAGCGCATCCCGGGACTTACAAGAGACCCAGTACTTC.